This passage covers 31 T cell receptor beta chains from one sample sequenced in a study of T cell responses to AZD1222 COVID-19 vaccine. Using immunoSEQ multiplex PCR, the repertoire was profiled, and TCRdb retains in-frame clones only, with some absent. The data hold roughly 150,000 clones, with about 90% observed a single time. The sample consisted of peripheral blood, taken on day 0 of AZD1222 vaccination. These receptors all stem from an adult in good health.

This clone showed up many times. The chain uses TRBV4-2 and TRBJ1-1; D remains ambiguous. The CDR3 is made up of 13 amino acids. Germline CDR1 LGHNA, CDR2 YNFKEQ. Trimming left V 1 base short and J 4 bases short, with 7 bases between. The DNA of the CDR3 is TGTGCCAGCAGCCAAGCGGGCAGCACTGAAGCTTTCTTT. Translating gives CASSQAGSTEAFF.

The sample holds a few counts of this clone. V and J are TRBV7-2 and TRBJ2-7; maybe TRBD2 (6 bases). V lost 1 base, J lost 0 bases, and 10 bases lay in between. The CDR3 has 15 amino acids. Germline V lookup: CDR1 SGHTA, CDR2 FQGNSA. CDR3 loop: CASSLGGVSSYEQYF. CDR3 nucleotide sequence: TGTGCCAGCAGCTTAGGGGGGGTCTCCTCCTACGAGCAGTACTTC.

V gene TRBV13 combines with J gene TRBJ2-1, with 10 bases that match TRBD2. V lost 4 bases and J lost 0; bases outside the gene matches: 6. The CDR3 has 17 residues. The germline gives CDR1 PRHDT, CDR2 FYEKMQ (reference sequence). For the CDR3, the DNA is TGTGCCAGCAGCTCGGGGACTAGCGCCCACTCCTACAATGAGCAGTTCTTC. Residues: CASSSGTSAHSYNEQFF.

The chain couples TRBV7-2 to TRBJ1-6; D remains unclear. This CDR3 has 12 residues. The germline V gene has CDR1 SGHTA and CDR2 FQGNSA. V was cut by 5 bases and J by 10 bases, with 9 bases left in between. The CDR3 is CASSPPVSPLHF. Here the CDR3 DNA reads TGTGCCAGCAGCCCCCCAGTCTCACCCCTCCACTTT.

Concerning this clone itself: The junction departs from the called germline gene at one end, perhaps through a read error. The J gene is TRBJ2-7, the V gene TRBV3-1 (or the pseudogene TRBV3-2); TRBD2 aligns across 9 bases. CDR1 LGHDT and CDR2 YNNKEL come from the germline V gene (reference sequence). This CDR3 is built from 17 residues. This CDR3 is CATSHGLAGGDAGEQYF. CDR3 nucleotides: TGTGCCACCAGCCACGGACTCGCGGGGGGGGACGCCGGCGAGCAGTACTTC.

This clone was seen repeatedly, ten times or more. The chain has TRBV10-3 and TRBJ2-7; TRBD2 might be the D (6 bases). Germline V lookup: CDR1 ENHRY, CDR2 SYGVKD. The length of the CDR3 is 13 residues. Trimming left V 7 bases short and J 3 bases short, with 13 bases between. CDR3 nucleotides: TGTGCCATCAAACCTGGGACTTTCTACGAGCAGTACTTC. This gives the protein CAIKPGTFYEQYF.

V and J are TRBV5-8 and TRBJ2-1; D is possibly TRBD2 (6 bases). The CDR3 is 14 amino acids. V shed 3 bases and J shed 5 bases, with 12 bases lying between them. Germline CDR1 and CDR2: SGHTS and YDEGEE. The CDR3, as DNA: TGTGCCAGCAGCTCCCGCGGGACCAACAATGAGCAGTTCTTC. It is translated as CASSSRGTNNEQFF.

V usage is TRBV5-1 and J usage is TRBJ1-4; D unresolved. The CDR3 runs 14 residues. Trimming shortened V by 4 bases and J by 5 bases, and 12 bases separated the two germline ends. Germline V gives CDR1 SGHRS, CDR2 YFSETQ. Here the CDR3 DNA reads TGCGCCAGCAGCCTGGGCGGGCCCAATGAAAAACTGTTTTTT. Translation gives CASSLGGPNEKLFF.

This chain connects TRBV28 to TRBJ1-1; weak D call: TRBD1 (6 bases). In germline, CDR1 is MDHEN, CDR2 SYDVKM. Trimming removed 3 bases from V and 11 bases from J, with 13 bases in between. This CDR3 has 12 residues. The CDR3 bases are TGTGCCAGCAGTTTTGGGCAGGGGAAGGCTTTCTTT. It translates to CASSFGQGKAFF.

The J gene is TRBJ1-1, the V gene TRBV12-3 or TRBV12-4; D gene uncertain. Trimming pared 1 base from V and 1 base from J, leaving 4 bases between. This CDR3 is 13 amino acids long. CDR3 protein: CASSLGANTEAFF. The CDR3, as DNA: TGTGCCAGCAGTTTAGGGGCGAACACTGAAGCTTTCTTT.

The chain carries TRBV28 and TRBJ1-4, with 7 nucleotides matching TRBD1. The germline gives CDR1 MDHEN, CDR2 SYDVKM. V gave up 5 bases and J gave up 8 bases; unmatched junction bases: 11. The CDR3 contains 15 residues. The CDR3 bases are TGTGCCAGCAGTGGACTAGGGCAGGGGGAGGAAAAACTGTTTTTT. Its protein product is CASSGLGQGEEKLFF. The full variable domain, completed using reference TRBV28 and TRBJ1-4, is DVKVTQSSRYLVKRTGEKVFLECVQDMDHENMFWYRQDPGLGLRLIYFSYDVKMKEKGDIPEGYSVSREKKERFSLILESASTNQTSMYLCASSGLGQGEEKLFFGSGTQLSVL.

This chain's CDR3 is CASSPPSSVEQFF. CDR3 coding DNA: TGTGCCAGCAGTCCCCCGTCTAGCGTTGAGCAGTTCTTC. V gene TRBV27 combines with J gene TRBJ2-1; TRBD2 is a possible D gene (6 bases). V was shortened by 5 bases and J by 9 bases, with 14 bases between the two germline ends. Germline assignment: CDR1 MNHEY and CDR2 SMNVEV (reference sequence). The CDR3 is made up of 13 amino acids.

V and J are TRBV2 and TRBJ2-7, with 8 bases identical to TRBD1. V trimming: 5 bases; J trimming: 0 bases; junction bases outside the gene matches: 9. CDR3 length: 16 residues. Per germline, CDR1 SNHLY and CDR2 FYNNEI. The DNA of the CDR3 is TGTGCCAGCAGTCGTCACCAGGGGGCAGGCTCCTACGAGCAGTACTTC. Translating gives CASSRHQGAGSYEQYF.

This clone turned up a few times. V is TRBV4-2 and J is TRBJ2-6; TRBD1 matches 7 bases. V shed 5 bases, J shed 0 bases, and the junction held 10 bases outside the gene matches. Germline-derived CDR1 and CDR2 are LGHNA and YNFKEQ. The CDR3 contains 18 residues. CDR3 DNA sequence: TGTGCCAGCAGCTTACCGGGACAGAGGATCTCTGGGGCCAACGTCCTGACTTTC. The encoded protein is CASSLPGQRISGANVLTF.

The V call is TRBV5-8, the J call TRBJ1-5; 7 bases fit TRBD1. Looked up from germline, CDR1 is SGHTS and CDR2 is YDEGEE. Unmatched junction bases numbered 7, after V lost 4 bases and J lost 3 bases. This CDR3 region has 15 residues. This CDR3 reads CASSPGTDLNQPQHF. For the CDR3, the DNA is TGTGCCAGCAGCCCCGGGACAGACCTCAATCAGCCCCAGCATTTT.

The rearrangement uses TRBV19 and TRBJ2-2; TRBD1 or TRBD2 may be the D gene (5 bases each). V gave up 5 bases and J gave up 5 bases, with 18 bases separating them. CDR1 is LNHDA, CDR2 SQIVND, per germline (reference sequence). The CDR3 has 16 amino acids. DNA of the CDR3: TGTGCCAGTAGTCCGTCTAGAGGGGTTGGGACCGGGGAGCTGTTTTTT. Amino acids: CASSPSRGVGTGELFF.

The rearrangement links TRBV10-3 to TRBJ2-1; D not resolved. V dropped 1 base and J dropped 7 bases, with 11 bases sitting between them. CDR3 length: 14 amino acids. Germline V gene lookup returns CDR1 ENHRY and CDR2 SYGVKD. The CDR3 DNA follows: TGTGCCATCAGTGAGTGGTACGAAAAAAATGAGCAGTTCTTC. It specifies CAISEWYEKNEQFF.

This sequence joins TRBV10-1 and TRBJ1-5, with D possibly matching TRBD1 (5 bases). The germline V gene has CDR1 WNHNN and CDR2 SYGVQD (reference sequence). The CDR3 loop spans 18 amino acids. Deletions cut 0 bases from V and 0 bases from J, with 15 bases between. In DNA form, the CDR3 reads TGCGCCAGCAGTGAGTCAAACCCAGGGCCTTTTAGCAATCAGCCCCAGCATTTT. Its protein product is CASSESNPGPFSNQPQHF.

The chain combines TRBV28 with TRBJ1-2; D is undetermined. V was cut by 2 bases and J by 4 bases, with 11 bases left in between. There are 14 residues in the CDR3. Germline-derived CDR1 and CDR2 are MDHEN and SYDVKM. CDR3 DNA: TGTGCCAGCAGTTTACCGGGCGGGGTCTATGGCTACACCTTC. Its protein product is CASSLPGGVYGYTF.

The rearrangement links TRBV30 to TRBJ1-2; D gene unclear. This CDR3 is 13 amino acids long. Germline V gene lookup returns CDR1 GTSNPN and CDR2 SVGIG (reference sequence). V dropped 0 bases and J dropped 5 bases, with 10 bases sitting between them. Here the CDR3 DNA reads TGTGCCTGGAGTGTGAGACGGCTATATGGCTACACCTTC. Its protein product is CAWSVRRLYGYTF. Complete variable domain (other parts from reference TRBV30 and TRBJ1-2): SQTIHQWPATLVQPVGSPLSLECTVEGTSNPNLYWYRQAAGRGLQLLFYSVGIGQISSEVPQNLSASRPQDRQFILSSKKLLLSDSGFYLCAWSVRRLYGYTFGSGTRLTVV.

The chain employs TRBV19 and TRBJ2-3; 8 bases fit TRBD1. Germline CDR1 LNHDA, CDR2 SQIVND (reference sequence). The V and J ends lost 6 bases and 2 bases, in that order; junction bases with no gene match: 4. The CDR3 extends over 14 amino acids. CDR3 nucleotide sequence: TGTGCCAGTAGCCCGACAGGGGACACAGATACGCAGTATTTT. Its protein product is CASSPTGDTDTQYF. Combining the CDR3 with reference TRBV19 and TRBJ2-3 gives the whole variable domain DGGITQSPKYLFRKEGQNVTLSCEQNLNHDAMYWYRQDPGQGLRLIYYSQIVNDFQKGDIAEGYSVSREKKESFPLTVTSAQKNPTAFYLCASSPTGDTDTQYFGPGTRLTVL.

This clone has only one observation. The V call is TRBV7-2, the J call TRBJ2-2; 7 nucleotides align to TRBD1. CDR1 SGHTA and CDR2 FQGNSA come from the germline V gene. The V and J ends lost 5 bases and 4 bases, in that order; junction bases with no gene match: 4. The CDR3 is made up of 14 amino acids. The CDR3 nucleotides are TGTGCCAGCAGCGACAGGGCGGGCACCGGGGAGCTGTTTTTT. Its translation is CASSDRAGTGELFF. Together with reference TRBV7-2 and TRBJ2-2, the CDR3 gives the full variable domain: GAGVSQSPSNKVTEKGKDVELRCDPISGHTALYWYRQSLGQGLEFLIYFQGNSAPDKSGLPSDRFSAERTGGSVSTLTIQRTQQEDSAVYLCASSDRAGTGELFFGEGSRLTVL.

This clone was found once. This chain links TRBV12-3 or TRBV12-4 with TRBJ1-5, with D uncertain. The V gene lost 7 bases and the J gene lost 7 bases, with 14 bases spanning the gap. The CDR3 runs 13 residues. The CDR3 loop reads CASTFIGGQPQHF. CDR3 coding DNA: TGTGCCAGCACCTTTATAGGAGGGCAGCCCCAGCATTTT.

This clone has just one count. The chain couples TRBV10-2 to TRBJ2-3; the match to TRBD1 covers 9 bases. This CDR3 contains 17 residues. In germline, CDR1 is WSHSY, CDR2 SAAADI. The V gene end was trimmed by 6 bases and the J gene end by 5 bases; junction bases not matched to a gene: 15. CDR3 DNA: TGCGCCAGCAGCGCCCCCCGAAAGGGACAGGGAGTAGATACGCAGTATTTT. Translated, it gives CASSAPRKGQGVDTQYF.

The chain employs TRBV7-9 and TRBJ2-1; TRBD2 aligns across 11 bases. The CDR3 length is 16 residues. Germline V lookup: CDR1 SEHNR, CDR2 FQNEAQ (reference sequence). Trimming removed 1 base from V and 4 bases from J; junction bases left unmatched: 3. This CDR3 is CASSLGTSGLYNEQFF. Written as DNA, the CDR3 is TGTGCCAGCAGCTTAGGGACTAGCGGGCTATACAATGAGCAGTTCTTC. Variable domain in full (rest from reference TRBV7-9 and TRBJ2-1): DTGVSQNPRHKITKRGQNVTFRCDPISEHNRLYWYRQTLGQGPEFLTYFQNEAQLEKSRLLSDRFSAERPKGSFSTLEIQRTEQGDSAMYLCASSLGTSGLYNEQFFGPGTRLTVL.

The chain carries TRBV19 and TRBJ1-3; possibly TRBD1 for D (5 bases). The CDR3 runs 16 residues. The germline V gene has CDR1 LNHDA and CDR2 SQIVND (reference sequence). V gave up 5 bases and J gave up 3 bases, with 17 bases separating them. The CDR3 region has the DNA TGTGCCAGTAGTCCACTCTCTGGGGCGCGTGGAAACACCATATATTTT. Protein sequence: CASSPLSGARGNTIYF.

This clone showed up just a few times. The CDR3 loop is CASRPPYGEIYGYTF. The CDR3, as DNA: TGTGCCAGCAGGCCACCCTACGGGGAAATTTATGGCTACACCTTC. The V and J genes are TRBV28 and TRBJ1-2; the D is unclear. CDR3 size: 15 residues. Germline values: CDR1 MDHEN, CDR2 SYDVKM. The germline V and J ends were trimmed by 6 bases and 5 bases, with 19 bases remaining between them.

CDR3 amino acids: CASSPGAEQFF. The CDR3 nucleotides are TGTGCCAGCAGCCCCGGGGCTGAGCAGTTCTTC. The genes are TRBV28 and TRBJ2-1, with D perhaps assigned TRBD1 or TRBD2 (5 bases each). V was trimmed by 6 bases and J by 9 bases, leaving 9 bases between them. This CDR3 region has 11 residues. In germline, CDR1 is MDHEN, CDR2 SYDVKM.

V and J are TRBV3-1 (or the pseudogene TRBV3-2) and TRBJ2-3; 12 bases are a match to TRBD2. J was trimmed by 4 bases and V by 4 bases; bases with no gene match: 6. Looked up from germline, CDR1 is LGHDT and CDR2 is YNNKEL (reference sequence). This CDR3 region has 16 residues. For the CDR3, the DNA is TGTGCCAGCAGCCTATCTAGACTAGCGGGAGCAGATACGCAGTATTTT. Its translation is CASSLSRLAGADTQYF.

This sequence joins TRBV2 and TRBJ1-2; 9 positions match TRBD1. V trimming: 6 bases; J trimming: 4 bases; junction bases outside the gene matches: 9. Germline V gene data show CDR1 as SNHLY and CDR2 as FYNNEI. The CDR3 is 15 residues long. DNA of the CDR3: TGTGCCAGCAGAGGGACAGGGAATGTCCTCTATGGCTACACCTTC. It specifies CASRGTGNVLYGYTF.

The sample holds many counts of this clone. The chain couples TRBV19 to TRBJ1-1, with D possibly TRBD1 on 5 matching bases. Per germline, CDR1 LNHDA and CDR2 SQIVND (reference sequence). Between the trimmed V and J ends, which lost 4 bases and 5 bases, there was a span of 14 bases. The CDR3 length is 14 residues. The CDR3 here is CASSSSGTSTEAFF. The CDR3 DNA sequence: TGTGCCAGTAGTAGTTCCGGGACCTCGACTGAAGCTTTCTTT.